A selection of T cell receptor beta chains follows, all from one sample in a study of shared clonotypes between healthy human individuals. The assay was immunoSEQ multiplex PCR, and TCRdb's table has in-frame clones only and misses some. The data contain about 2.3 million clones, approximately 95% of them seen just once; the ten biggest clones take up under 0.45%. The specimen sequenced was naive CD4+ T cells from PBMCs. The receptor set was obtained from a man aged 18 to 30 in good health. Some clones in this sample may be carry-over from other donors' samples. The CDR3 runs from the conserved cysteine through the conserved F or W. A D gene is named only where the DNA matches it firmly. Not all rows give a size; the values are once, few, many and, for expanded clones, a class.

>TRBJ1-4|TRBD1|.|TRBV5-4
TGTGCCAGCAGCACCCGACAGGGAGGTGAAAAACTGTTTTTT
CASSTRQGGEKLFF
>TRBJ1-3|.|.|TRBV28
TGTGCCAGCAGTTTCGCAGACACCATATATTTT
CASSFADTIYF
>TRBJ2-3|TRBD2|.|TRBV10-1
TGCGCCAGCAGTGAGTTTGGTAGCGGGATTACAGATACGCAGTATTTT
CASSEFGSGITDTQYF
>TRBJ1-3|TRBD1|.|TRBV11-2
TGTGCCAGCAGCCATAACAGGGGGCCGGCTGGAAACACCATATATTTT
CASSHNRGPAGNTIYF
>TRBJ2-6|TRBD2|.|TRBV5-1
TGCGCCAGCAGCCCCGGGGTAGCGGGAGGCCTATTCAACTCTGGGGCCAACGTCCTGACTTTC
CASSPGVAGGLFNSGANVLTF
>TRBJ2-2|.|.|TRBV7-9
TGTGCCAGCAGCTTAGCTTGGGACACGAACACCGGGGAGCTGTTTTTT
CASSLAWDTNTGELFF
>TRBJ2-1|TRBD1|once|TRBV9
TGTGCCAGCAGCGTTCAGGGGGATTCCTACAATGAGCAGTTCTTC
CASSVQGDSYNEQFF
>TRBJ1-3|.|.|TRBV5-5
TGTGCCAGCAGCTTGTCCGGCAGCTACTCTGGAAACACCATATATTTT
CASSLSGSYSGNTIYF
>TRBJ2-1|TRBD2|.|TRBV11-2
TGTGCCAGCAGCCTAGAGGGGACTAGCGGGATAAGAGCAGGCAATGAGCAGTTCTTC
CASSLEGTSGIRAGNEQFF
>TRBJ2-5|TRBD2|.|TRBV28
TGTGCCAGCAGTCCCCCGGGACTAGCGAGAGAGACCCAGTACTTC
CASSPPGLARETQYF
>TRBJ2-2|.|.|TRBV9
TGTGCCAGCAGCGTAGATCCCCTAGCGAGGACCGGGGAGCTGTTTTTT
CASSVDPLARTGELFF
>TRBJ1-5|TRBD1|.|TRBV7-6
TGTGCCAGCAGCAGCCAGGGGGATCAGCCCCAGCATTTT
CASSSQGDQPQHF